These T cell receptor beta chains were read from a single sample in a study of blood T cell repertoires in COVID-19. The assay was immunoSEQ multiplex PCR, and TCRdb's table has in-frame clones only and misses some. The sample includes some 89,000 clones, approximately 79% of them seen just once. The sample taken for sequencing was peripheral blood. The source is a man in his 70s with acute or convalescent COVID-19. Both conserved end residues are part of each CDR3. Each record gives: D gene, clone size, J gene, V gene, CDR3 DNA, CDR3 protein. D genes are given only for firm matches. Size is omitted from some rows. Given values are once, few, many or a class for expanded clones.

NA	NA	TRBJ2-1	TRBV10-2	TGCGCCAGCAGGGGCGCAGGGGCGTACAATGAGCAGTTCTTC	CASRGAGAYNEQFF
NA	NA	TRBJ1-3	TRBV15	TGTGCCACCAGCCCAGGGATTCGGAACACCATATATTTT	CATSPGIRNTIYF
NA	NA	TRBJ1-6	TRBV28	TGTGCCAGCAGTTACTTAACAGGGCGGAATTCACCCCTCCACTTT	CASSYLTGRNSPLHF
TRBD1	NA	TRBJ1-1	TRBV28	TGTGCCAGCAGTTTAAGTAAGGGGGCGGGAACTGAAGCTTTCTTT	CASSLSKGAGTEAFF
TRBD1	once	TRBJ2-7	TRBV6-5	TGTGCCAGCAGTTCCGACAGGGTACCTCACGAGCAGTACTTC	CASSSDRVPHEQYF
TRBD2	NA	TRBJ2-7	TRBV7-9	TGTGCCAGCAGCTTACAGGGAGGGTCCTACGAGCAGTACTTC	CASSLQGGSYEQYF
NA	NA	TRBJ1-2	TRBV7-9	TGTGCCAGCAGCGCCCTTACCCGGGGATTCTATGGCTACACCTTC	CASSALTRGFYGYTF
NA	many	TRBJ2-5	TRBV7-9	TGTGCCAGCAGCTTGTTCGGTGAGACCCAGTACTTC	CASSLFGETQYF
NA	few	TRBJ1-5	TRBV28	TGTGCCAGCCGACTAGGGTGGGGAAATCAGCCCCAGCATTTT	CASRLGWGNQPQHF
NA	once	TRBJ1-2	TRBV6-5	TGTGCCAGCAGTACCCTTGACAGCTATGGCTACACCTTC	CASSTLDSYGYTF
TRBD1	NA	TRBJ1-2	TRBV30	TGTGCCTGGGAGGGGGCGGCTGGCTACACCTTC	CAWEGAAGYTF
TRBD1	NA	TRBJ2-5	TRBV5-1	TGCGCCAGCAGCACTGGGACAGGGGGGCAGACCCAGTACTTC	CASSTGTGGQTQYF
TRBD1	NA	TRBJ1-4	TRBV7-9	TGTGCCAGCAGCTTAGGACACAGGGGGGAAGCTAATGAAAAACTGTTTTTT	CASSLGHRGEANEKLFF
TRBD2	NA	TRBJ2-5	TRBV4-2	TGTGCCAGCAGCCAAGTAACTAGCGGGGGGCCCATGGAGACCCAGTACTTC	CASSQVTSGGPMETQYF
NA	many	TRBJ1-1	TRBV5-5	TGTGCCAGCACTATCGGGGGTCGGGGAAAAAACACTGAAGCTTTCTTT	CASTIGGRGKNTEAFF
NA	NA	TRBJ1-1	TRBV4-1	TGCGCCAGCAGCACCCACGCGGGGGGCCACACTGAAGCTTTCTTT	CASSTHAGGHTEAFF
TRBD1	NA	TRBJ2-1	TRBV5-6	TGTGCCAGCAGCGGTCGGACAGGGGGCGGTTATGAGCAGTTCTTC	CASSGRTGGGYEQFF
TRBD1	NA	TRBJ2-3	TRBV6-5	TGTGCCAGCAGCGCCGGGACAGGGGCAGATACGCAGTATTTT	CASSAGTGADTQYF
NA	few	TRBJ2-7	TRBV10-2	TGCGCCAGCAGTCAACAGGTACCCTACGAGCAGTACTTC	CASSQQVPYEQYF
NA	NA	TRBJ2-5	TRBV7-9	TGTGCCAGCAGCTCCCGCGGGCCCGAGACCCAGTACTTC	CASSSRGPETQYF
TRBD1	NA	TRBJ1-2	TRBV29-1	TGCAGCGGTGGACAGGGTGACTATGGCTACACCTTC	CSGGQGDYGYTF
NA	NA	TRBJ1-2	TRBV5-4	TGTGCCAGCACCACACCCACAGGGCGTGGCTACACCTTC	CASTTPTGRGYTF
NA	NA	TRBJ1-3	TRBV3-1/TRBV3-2	TGTGCCAGCAGCCAAGATTTCAGAAACACCATATATTTT	CASSQDFRNTIYF
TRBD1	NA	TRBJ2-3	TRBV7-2	TGTGCCAGCAGCTTAGAGGGGACAGGACCAGATACGCAGTATTTT	CASSLEGTGPDTQYF
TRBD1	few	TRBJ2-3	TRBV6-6	TGTGCCAGCAGAACCGGGACAGTTAGCACAGATACGCAGTATTTT	CASRTGTVSTDTQYF
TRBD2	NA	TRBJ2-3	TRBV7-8	TGTGCCAGCAGCCCTACCCCACTAGCGGGGAGCTCAGATACGCAGTATTTT	CASSPTPLAGSSDTQYF
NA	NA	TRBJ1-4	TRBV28	TGTGCCAGCAGTCAACAGGGTTGGAGGGAAAAACTGTTTTTT	CASSQQGWREKLFF
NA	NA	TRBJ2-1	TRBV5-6	TGTGCCAGCCTACAAAGGGCAGGGCTCTACAATGAGCAGTTCTTC	CASLQRAGLYNEQFF
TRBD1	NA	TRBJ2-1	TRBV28	TGTGCCAGCAGTTCCCTGAAGGTAGGGGGCGCCTACAATGAGCAGTTCTTC	CASSSLKVGGAYNEQFF
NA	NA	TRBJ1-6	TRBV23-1	TGCGCCAGCAGTCAAAACATCGGGACACCGGGTCACCACCTCCACTTT	CASSQNIGTPGHHLHF
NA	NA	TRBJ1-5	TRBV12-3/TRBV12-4	TGTGCCAGCAGTTTAGGGGGCCCTCAGCCCCAGCATTTT	CASSLGGPQPQHF
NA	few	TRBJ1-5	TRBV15	TGTGCCACCAGCAGAGCAGGTACGAGCAATCAGCCCCAGCATTTT	CATSRAGTSNQPQHF
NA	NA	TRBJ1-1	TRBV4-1	TGCGCCAGCAGCCAAGGGAAGGCAGGTGAAGCTTTCTTT	CASSQGKAGEAFF
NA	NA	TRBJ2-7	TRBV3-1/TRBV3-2	TGTGCCAGCAGCCTAACAGGGCTCCACCACGAGCAGTACTTC	CASSLTGLHHEQYF
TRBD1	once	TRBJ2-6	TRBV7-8	TGTGCCAGCAGCCTCAGGGGGCCCGGGGCCAACGTCCTGACTTTC	CASSLRGPGANVLTF
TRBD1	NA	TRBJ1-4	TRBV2	TGTGCCAGCAGTGAACTACAGGGGTATGGTAATGAAAAACTGTTTTTT	CASSELQGYGNEKLFF
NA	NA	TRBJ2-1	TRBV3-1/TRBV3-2	TGTGCCAGCAGCCAACCTCTCGTGGGGGGGCTATCCTACAATGAGCAGTTCTTC	CASSQPLVGGLSYNEQFF
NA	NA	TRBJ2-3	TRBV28	TGTGCCAGCAGTTGGGGCCGTAGCACAGATACGCAGTATTTT	CASSWGRSTDTQYF
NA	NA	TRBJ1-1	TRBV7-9	TGTGCCAGCAGCTTAACAGGGAACACTGAAGCTTTCTTT	CASSLTGNTEAFF
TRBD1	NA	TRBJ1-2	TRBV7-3	TGTGCCAGCAGCGGGGACAGGGGCAGGGGCTACACCTTC	CASSGDRGRGYTF
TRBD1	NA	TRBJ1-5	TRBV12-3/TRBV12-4	TGTGCCAGCAACAGGGGGCCGAATCAGCCCCAGCATTTT	CASNRGPNQPQHF
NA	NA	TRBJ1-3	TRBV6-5	TGTGCCAGCAGGTCATCACAGGGAAACACCATATATTTT	CASRSSQGNTIYF
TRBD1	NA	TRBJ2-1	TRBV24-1	TGTGCCACCAGTGTTTCGGGGACAGGGAAAGTAAATGAGCAGTTCTTC	CATSVSGTGKVNEQFF
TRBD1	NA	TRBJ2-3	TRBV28	TGTGCCAGCAGTACTCTCCCCGGGACAGGCACAGATACGCAGTATTTT	CASSTLPGTGTDTQYF
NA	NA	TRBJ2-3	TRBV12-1	TGTGCCAGCAGCTCCCGGGGGCGGGGGGGCACAGATACGCAGTATTTT	CASSSRGRGGTDTQYF
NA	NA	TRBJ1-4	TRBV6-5	TGTGCCAGCAGGCGGCAGGGAAATGAAAAACTGTTTTTT	CASRRQGNEKLFF
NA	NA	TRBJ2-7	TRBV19	TGTGCCAGTAGTATATCCCACGGCTCCTACGAGCAGTACTTC	CASSISHGSYEQYF
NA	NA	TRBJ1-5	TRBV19	TGTGCCAGTAGTAGGGACATCAATCAGCCCCAGCATTTT	CASSRDINQPQHF
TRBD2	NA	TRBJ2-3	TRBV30	TGTGCCTGGAGTGTACTGGGGGGGGGTCGGGATACGCAGTATTTT	CAWSVLGGGRDTQYF
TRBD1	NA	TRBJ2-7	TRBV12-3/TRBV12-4	TGTGCCAGCAGTTTTGACAGGGGCCACGAGCAGTACTTC	CASSFDRGHEQYF
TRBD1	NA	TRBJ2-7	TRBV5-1	TGCGCCAGCAGCATCGGGACAGGCTCCTACGAGCAGTACTTC	CASSIGTGSYEQYF
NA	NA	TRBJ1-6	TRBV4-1	TGCGCCAGCAGCGGGATAGGGGAAGCACCCCTCCACTTT	CASSGIGEAPLHF
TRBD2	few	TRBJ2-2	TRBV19	TGTGCCAGTAGTATCGGGGGGGCAGGCACCGGGGAGCTGTTTTTT	CASSIGGAGTGELFF